Below, 16 T cell receptor beta chains from the same sample are listed, as sequenced in a study of cytomegalovirus exposure and HLA in healthy donors. The PCR was carried out with 60 Vbeta primers and 13 Jbeta primers. Only in-frame clones appear in the TCRdb table, and some are missing; sequencing was by immunoSEQ multiplex PCR. The sample records 90,000 to 120,000 clones, around 80% being singletons. Specimen: PBMCs. These receptors came from a female donor in good health and CMV-seropositive.

Regarding this clone: One end of the junction is discordant with germline, which a read error may explain. This chain links TRBV20-1 with TRBJ1-2, with D hard to call. The CDR3 sequence is 8 residues long. The germline gives CDR1 DFQATT, CDR2 SNEGSKA (reference sequence). The CDR3 here is CSAIEGAF. As DNA, the CDR3 is TGCAGTGCTATCGAGGGTGCCTTC.

This clone has a single count. This same CDR3 is encoded by further DNA sequences in the sample. The gene calls are TRBV20-1 and TRBJ1-1; no reliable D call. With 3 bases removed from V and 1 base from J, the gap between germline ends came to 3 bases. The germline V gene has CDR1 DFQATT and CDR2 SNEGSKA (reference sequence). CDR3 size: 11 residues. The CDR3 nucleotides are TGCAGTGCTAGTAAGAACACTGAAGCTTTCTTT. Translating it yields CSASKNTEAFF.

This rearrangement joins TRBV7-8 to TRBJ1-1; 11 bases fit TRBD1. Trimming removed 0 bases from V and 1 base from J; junction bases left unmatched: 7. This CDR3 contains 18 residues. Germline V gene sequence: CDR1 SGHVS, CDR2 FQNEAQ. As DNA, the CDR3 is TGTGCCAGCAGCTTAGCGCGTTGGGACAGGGGGGCGAACACTGAAGCTTTCTTT. This sequence encodes CASSLARWDRGANTEAFF.

This chain joins TRBV19 and TRBJ1-5; 7 nucleotides match TRBD1. The CDR3 is 13 amino acids. The V segment lost 6 bases and the J segment 5 bases; nucleotides outside the gene matches: 4. CDR1 LNHDA and CDR2 SQIVND come from the germline V gene (reference sequence). In DNA, the CDR3 is TGTGCCAGTAGCCGACAGGGTCATCAGCCCCAGCATTTT. Amino acid sequence: CASSRQGHQPQHF.

This chain links TRBV19 with TRBJ1-6, with D tentatively TRBD1 (5 bases). The V end was cut by 6 bases, the J end by 4 bases, with 10 bases between. Germline V lookup: CDR1 LNHDA, CDR2 SQIVND (reference sequence). This CDR3 region has 14 residues. The CDR3 here is CASRYQGYNSPLHF. The CDR3 DNA follows: TGTGCCAGTAGGTATCAGGGATATAATTCACCCCTCCACTTT.

The V gene is TRBV18, the J gene TRBJ2-3; D may be TRBD2 (7 bases). Between the trimmed V and J ends, which lost 2 bases and 2 bases, there was a span of 14 bases. The CDR3 length is 16 residues. Germline lookup yields CDR1 KGHSH and CDR2 LQKENI. Here the CDR3 reads CASSPGAGALTDTQYF. The CDR3 coding sequence is TGTGCCAGCTCACCAGGGGCGGGGGCCCTCACAGATACGCAGTATTTT.

The J gene is TRBJ2-1, the V gene TRBV7-2; D may be TRBD1 (5 bases). The V gene's germline CDR1 is SGHTA and CDR2 FQGNSA. This CDR3 contains 15 residues. Trimming removed 5 bases at V and 2 bases at J, with 13 bases between. CDR3 residues: CASSLRQWTYNEQFF. CDR3 nucleotides: TGTGCCAGCAGCCTTCGACAGTGGACCTACAATGAGCAGTTCTTC.

The chain recombines TRBV5-1 with TRBJ1-1; 7 bases map to TRBD1. V gave up 0 bases and J gave up 2 bases; unmatched junction bases: 4. Germline CDR1 SGHRS, CDR2 YFSETQ. The CDR3 is 15 amino acids. CDR3 bases: TGCGCCAGCAGCTTGGCGTCAGGGGGAAACACTGAAGCTTTCTTT. Its protein product is CASSLASGGNTEAFF. Full variable domain (rest looked up from reference TRBV5-1 and TRBJ1-1): KAGVTQTPRYLIKTRGQQVTLSCSPISGHRSVSWYQQTPGQGLQFLFEYFSETQRNKGNFPGRFSGRQFSNSRSEMNVSTLELGDSALYLCASSLASGGNTEAFFGQGTRLTVV.

The V call is TRBV29-1, the J call TRBJ2-5, with 7 bases matching TRBD2. Germline trimming cut 6 bases from V and 3 bases from J; bases unmatched to any gene: 10. This CDR3 is built from 14 residues. Germline assignment: CDR1 SQVTM and CDR2 ANQGSEA. The CDR3, as DNA: TGCAGCGTAGACATGGGACTAAATAAAGAGACCCAGTACTTC. Translated: CSVDMGLNKETQYF.

The chain joins TRBV7-2 to TRBJ1-1; the D gene is possibly TRBD1 (5 bases). This CDR3 comprises 12 residues. V was clipped by 1 base and J by 8 bases, with 8 bases between them. CDR1 SGHTA and CDR2 FQGNSA come from the germline V gene. In DNA form, the CDR3 reads TGTGCCAGCAGCTTAGGGGCAGGGGAAGCTTTCTTT. This codes for CASSLGAGEAFF.

The V and J genes are TRBV7-8 and TRBJ2-1; 13 nucleotides match TRBD2. This CDR3 region has 17 residues. Germline trimming cut 4 bases from V and 6 bases from J; bases unmatched to any gene: 9. Germline values: CDR1 SGHVS, CDR2 FQNEAQ. The CDR3 reads CASSSPGLAGRTNEQFF. DNA for the CDR3: TGTGCCAGCAGCTCCCCGGGACTAGCGGGAAGAACCAATGAGCAGTTCTTC.

This chain links TRBV7-2 with TRBJ1-4; D perhaps matches TRBD1 (6 bases). V gave up 7 bases and J gave up 6 bases, with 21 bases separating them. This CDR3 has 16 residues. Germline assignment: CDR1 SGHTA and CDR2 FQGNSA. The CDR3 loop reads CASTPQVGGRHEKLFF. CDR3 nucleotides: TGTGCCAGCACCCCGCAGGTGGGGGGGCGGCATGAAAAACTGTTTTTT.

This sequence joins TRBV7-6 and TRBJ2-1; the match to TRBD2 covers 10 bases. There are 16 residues in the CDR3. Germline assignment: CDR1 SGHVS and CDR2 FNYEAQ. Unmatched junction bases numbered 6, after V lost 1 base and J lost 6 bases. The CDR3 DNA sequence: TGTGCCAGCAGCTTAGAGATAGCGGGAGGTGCCAATGAGCAGTTCTTC. Its protein is CASSLEIAGGANEQFF.

The sample holds a few counts of this clone. The V and J genes are TRBV11-2 and TRBJ2-2, with 9 bases identical to TRBD2. V lost 5 bases and J lost 6; bases outside the gene matches: 7. This CDR3 contains 15 residues. Germline loops: CDR1 SGHAT, CDR2 FQNNGV. CDR3 loop: CASSLRLAAAGELFF. CDR3 DNA sequence: TGTGCCAGCAGCCTTCGACTAGCGGCGGCCGGGGAGCTGTTTTTT.

This clone appeared a few times. CDR3: CASSLETAYGYTF. DNA for the CDR3: TGCGCCAGCAGCTTGGAAACTGCATATGGCTACACCTTC. The rearrangement uses TRBV5-1 and TRBJ1-2; D gene ambiguous. The CDR3 length is 13 residues. CDR1 and CDR2 (germline): SGHRS, YFSETQ. The V end lost 0 bases, the J end lost 5 bases, and 8 bases lay between the germline ends.

V usage is TRBV7-2 and J usage is TRBJ2-3, with a tentative D call TRBD1 (6 bases). The CDR3 totals 16 residues. CDR1 SGHTA and CDR2 FQGNSA come from the germline V gene. Trimming took off 8 bases at V and 2 bases at J, with 20 bases between the two ends. CDR3 in DNA: TGTGCCAGCGGTGGTGGGGGCCCCACGCCCACAGATACGCAGTATTTT. It codes for CASGGGGPTPTDTQYF.